This T cell receptor beta chain was observed in a study of spatial heterogeneity in lung cancer. Turning to the study itself: Beta-chain sequences were consistently detected more often than alpha-chain sequences. Raw sequencing reads included, on average, more than ten appearances of each unique TCR and UMI combination.

The junction had 9 bases not matched to a gene; V was cut back by 5 bases and J by 3 bases. This CDR3 spans 16 amino acids. In germline, CDR1 is MGHRA, CDR2 YSYEKL. TCRdb analysed the 5' RACE reads with MiXCR anew, one entry per CDR3 protein. The sample includes about 35,000 distinct CDR3 sequences, around 3.1% seen only once; the top ten take roughly 40%. Time point meaning: sample taken at primary tumor resection. The study sequenced unsorted whole RNA from tumor, nontumor lung or frozen PBMC. The table lists this clonotype with many counts. The source is a male donor with early-stage non-small cell lung cancer. This sample comprised normal lung tissue next to the tumor, obtained at surgery. The chain links TRBV4-1 to TRBJ2-1; 8 positions match TRBD2. CDR3 nucleotides: TGCGCCAGCAGCTCGGCTCCACGGGGGGGCTACAATGAGCAGTTCTTC. Protein: CASSSAPRGGYNEQFF.